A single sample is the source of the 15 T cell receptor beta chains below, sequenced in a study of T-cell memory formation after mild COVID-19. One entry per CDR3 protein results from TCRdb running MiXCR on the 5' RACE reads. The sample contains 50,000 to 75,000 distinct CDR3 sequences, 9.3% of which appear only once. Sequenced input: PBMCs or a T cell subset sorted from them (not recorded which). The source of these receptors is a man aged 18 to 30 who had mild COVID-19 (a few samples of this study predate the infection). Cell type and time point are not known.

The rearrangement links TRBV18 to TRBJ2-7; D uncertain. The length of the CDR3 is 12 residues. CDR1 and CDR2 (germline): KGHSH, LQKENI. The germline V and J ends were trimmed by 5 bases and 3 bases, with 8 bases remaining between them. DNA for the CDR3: TGTGCCAGCTCAGACGGAAACTACGAGCAGTACTTC. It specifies CASSDGNYEQYF.

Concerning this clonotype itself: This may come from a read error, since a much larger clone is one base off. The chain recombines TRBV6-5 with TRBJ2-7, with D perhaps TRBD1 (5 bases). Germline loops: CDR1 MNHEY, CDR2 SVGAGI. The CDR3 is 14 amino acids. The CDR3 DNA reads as TGTGCCATCAGTTACTCTGGCAGGGAAAACGAGCAGTACTTC. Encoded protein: CAISYSGRENEQYF.

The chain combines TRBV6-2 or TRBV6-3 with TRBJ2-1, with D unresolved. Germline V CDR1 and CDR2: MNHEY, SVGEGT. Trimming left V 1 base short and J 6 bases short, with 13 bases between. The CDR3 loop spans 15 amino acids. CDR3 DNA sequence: TGTGCCAGCAGTTACTACCTGGTCACTCGCAATGAGCAGTTCTTC. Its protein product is CASSYYLVTRNEQFF.

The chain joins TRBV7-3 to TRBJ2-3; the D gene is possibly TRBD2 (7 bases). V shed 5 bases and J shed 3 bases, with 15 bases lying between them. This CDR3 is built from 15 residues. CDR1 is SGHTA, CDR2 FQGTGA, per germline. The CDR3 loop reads CASSLGGVNTDTQYF. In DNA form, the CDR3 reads TGTGCCAGCAGCCTAGGGGGGGTTAATACAGATACGCAGTATTTT.

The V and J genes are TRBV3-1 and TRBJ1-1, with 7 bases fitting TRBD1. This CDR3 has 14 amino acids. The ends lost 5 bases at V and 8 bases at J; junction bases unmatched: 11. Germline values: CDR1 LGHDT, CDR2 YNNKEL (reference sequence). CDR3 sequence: CASSARDSGTEAFF. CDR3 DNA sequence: TGTGCCAGCAGCGCACGGGACAGTGGGACAGAAGCTTTCTTT.

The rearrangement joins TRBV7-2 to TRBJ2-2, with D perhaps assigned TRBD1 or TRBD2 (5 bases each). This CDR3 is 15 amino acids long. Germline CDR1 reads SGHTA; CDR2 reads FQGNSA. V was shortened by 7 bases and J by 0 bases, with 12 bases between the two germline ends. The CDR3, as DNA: TGTGCCAGCACCAGGGACGTCGCGAACACCGGGGAGCTGTTTTTT. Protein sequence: CASTRDVANTGELFF.

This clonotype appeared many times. The CDR3 DNA reads as TGTGCCAGCAGCCAGACAGGGGCGGGCACCGGGGAGCTGTTTTTT. This codes for CASSQTGAGTGELFF. J is TRBJ2-2 and V is TRBV7-2; the match to TRBD1 covers 8 bases. The CDR3 totals 15 residues. The ends lost 5 bases at V and 4 bases at J; junction bases unmatched: 6. Per the germline V gene, CDR1 is SGHTA and CDR2 is FQGNSA.

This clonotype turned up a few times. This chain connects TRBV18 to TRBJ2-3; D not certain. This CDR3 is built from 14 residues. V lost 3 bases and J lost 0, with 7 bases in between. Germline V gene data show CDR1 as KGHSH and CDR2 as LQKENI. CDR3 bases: TGTGCCAGCTCACCGGCCAGAAGCACAGATACGCAGTATTTT. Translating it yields CASSPARSTDTQYF. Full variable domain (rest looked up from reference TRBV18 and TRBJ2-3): NAGVMQNPRHLVRRRGQEARLRCSPMKGHSHVYWYRQLPEEGLKFMVYLQKENIIDESGMPKERFSAEFPKEGPSILRIQQVVRGDSAAYFCASSPARSTDTQYFGPGTRLTVL.

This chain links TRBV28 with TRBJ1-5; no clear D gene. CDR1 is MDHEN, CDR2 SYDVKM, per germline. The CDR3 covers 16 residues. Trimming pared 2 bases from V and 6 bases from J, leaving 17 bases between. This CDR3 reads CASSLLGILPRQPQHF. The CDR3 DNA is TGTGCCAGCAGTTTACTGGGGATACTACCGCGTCAGCCCCAGCATTTT.

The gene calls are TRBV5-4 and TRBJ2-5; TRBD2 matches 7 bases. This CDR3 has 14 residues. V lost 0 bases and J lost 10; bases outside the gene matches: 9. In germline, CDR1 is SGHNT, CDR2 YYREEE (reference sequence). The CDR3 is CASSLAGTTGYQYF. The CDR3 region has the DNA TGTGCCAGCAGCTTGGCCGGGACTACCGGATACCAGTACTTC.

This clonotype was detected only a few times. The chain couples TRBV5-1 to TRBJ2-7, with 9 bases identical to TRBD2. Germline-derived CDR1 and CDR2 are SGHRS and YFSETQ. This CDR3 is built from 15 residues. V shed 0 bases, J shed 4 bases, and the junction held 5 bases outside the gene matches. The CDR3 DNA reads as TGCGCCAGCAGCTTGGCCGTAGCGGGGGAGTACGAGCAGTACTTC. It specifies CASSLAVAGEYEQYF.

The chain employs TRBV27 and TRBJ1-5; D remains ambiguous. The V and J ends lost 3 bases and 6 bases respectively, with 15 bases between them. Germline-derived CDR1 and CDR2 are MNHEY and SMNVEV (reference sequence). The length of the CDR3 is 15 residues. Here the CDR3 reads CASSFDRTLGQPQHF. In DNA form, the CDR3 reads TGTGCCAGCAGTTTTGATCGTACCCTCGGTCAGCCCCAGCATTTT.

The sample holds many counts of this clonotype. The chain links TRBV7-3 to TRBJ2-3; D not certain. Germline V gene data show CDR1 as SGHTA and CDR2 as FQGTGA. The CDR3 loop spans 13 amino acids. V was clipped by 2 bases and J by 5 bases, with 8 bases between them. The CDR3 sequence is CASSLVVEDTQYF. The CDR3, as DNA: TGTGCCAGCAGCTTAGTAGTAGAAGATACGCAGTATTTT.

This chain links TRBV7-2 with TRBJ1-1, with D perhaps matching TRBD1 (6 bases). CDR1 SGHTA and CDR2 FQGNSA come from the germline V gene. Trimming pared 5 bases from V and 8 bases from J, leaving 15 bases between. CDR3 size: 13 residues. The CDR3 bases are TGTGCCAGCAGCGTCGAAGGGGGTTCGGAAGCTTTCTTT. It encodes CASSVEGGSEAFF. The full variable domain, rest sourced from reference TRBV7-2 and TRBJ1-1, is GAGVSQSPSNKVTEKGKDVELRCDPISGHTALYWYRQSLGQGLEFLIYFQGNSAPDKSGLPSDRFSAERTGGSVSTLTIQRTQQEDSAVYLCASSVEGGSEAFFGQGTRLTVV.

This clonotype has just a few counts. The CDR3 protein is CASSQGPQGQSEGYTF. For the CDR3, the DNA is TGCGCCAGCAGCCAAGGACCGCAGGGGCAGTCAGAGGGCTACACCTTC. The chain joins TRBV4-3 to TRBJ1-2; perhaps TRBD1 as D (6 bases). The germline gives CDR1 LGHNA, CDR2 YSLEER. The CDR3 loop spans 16 amino acids. Trimming removed 1 base at V and 8 bases at J, with 20 bases between.